This TCR beta chain was retrieved from a study of OX40 agonist ivuxolimab in advanced cancers. Study in general: Patients were given ivuxolimab, an antibody that agonizes OX40 (CD134). Overall study results and limits: The expanded peripheral T cells' antigen specificity was not determined. Expanded clones tended on average to be more numerous among CD8+ T cells than CD4+. Circulating CD4+ and CD8+ T cells showed clonal expansion by week 6 at 0.1 to 3.0 mg/kg.

In regard to this clone: The antigen is undetermined.

This CDR3 is built from 14 residues. Libraries were prepared by immunoSEQ multiplex PCR; TCRdb keeps only in-frame clonotypes and omits some of them. The data show tens of thousands of clones, about 85% seen once. The chain uses TRBV12-1 and TRBJ2-7; the table calls TRBD2, which could not be checked here. TRBV12-1 is assigned pseudogene status. This receptor was obtained from an adult with an advanced solid tumor such as melanoma, head and neck, liver or kidney cancer. The source material was CD4+ or CD8+ T cells sorted from blood, sampled in a trial of the OX40 agonist ivuxolimab. The CDR3 spells CASITAPLYLEQYF. DNA of the CDR3: TGTGCCAGCATAACCGCGCCTCTATACCTCGAGCAGTACTTC.